Each of the 2 T cell receptor beta chains below was sequenced from the same sample in a study of beta chain features in type 1 diabetes. General observations from the study: Shorter TCRB CDR3s, moderately but significantly so, were found in Type 1 diabetes patients in all four CD4+ subsets.

The entirety of the isolated RNA underwent reverse transcription, so expressed TCRB transcripts were sequenced. Data came from immunoSEQ multiplex PCR; TCRdb stores just in-frame clones and leaves some out. The top ten clones hold around 0.7% of a sample with 150,000 to 200,000 clones, roughly 9% of them seen once. Their antigens are not known. Sequenced input: central memory CD4+ T cells from blood. These receptors all come from a woman aged 25 to 39 with type 1 diabetes.

In this sample, this clone turned up a few times. The chain combines TRBV30 with TRBJ1-5; TRBD1 agrees at 7 bases. The CDR3 sequence is 14 residues long. The germline V gene has CDR1 GTSNPN and CDR2 SVGIG (reference sequence). V lost 1 base to trimming and J lost 2 bases; unmatched junction nucleotides: 2. As DNA, the CDR3 is TGTGCCTGGAGTGGAGGGACAGGCAATCAGCCCCAGCATTTT. It yields the protein CAWSGGTGNQPQHF. Full variable domain (rest looked up from reference TRBV30 and TRBJ1-5): SQTIHQWPATLVQPVGSPLSLECTVEGTSNPNLYWYRQAAGRGLQLLFYSVGIGQISSEVPQNLSASRPQDRQFILSSKKLLLSDSGFYLCAWSGGTGNQPQHFGDGTRLSIL.

This clone turned up a few times. The chain uses TRBV6-6 and TRBJ1-2; D remains ambiguous. This CDR3 is 14 amino acids long. V was trimmed by 4 bases and J by 3 bases, leaving 12 bases between them. Germline lookup yields CDR1 MNHNY and CDR2 SVGAGI (reference sequence). The CDR3 nucleotides are TGTGCCAGCAGTTTGATGGCGGATTACTATGGCTACACCTTC. It yields the protein CASSLMADYYGYTF.